This T cell receptor (beta chain) came from a study of identifying expanded T cells in peripheral blood (dated by TCRdb to between 2019 and 2020). Regarding the study in general: Four technical replicates, made by sequencing separate aliquots from the same pool of genomic DNA, were compared pairwise. Beyond this particular receptor, the publication reports: The beta-binomial model significantly reduced the number of clones called differentially abundant and the false-positive rate across all healthy-donor time intervals. For all healthy donors, the variance in clone template counts between two-week samples rose significantly as total template count increased. The binomial model flagged 0.9 to 1.5 differentially abundant clones between technical replicates but about 15 over roughly two weeks and around 20 over roughly 4 weeks. It was expected by the authors that biological variance in healthy repertoires might increase further over much longer intervals, such as months to years.

No immune events, such as infections, were documented for the healthy donors during the collection period. Blood repertoires from healthy donors were used as a training cohort for calibrating time-dependent variance in a beta-binomial model of differential abundance of T-cell clones. There were around ten healthy donors in the training cohort, of whom 3 were female and 7 were male. An age range of roughly 25 to 70 years, with an average of approximately 43 years, was recorded for the donors. Whole blood from each healthy donor was obtained from a commercial supplier and was collected at three time points roughly 13 days apart. Genomic DNA was extracted from unsorted whole blood for immunosequencing. This clone was detected once. Its antigen is currently not known. Base qualities are missing; no much larger clone stands one base away. The immunoSEQ Assay, which uses bias-controlled multiplex PCR amplification of genomic DNA, was used to profile TCRbeta CDR3 regions. Per the source publication's procedure: The absolute abundance of each unique TCRbeta CDR3 region was quantified after sequences were collapsed and filtered. Differential abundance was assessed using a binomial (Fisher-equivalent) model and a beta-binomial model in which time-dependent variance fitted from healthy donors was added. Any clone with fewer than 5 combined templates was excluded, and a clone was called differentially abundant if its Benjamini-Hochberg FDR was below 0.01. Using the form v = (b*log(k)+a)^2, the beta-binomial variance was modeled as a function of the total template count across the two samples. The table was pulled from immuneACCESS by TCRdb, which kept in-frame rearrangements only. Such tables lose some clones; where checked, under half of the loss comes from unresolved V genes, and the rest has no known cause. Clone size and V and J calls were adopted from that table, with D and trimming inferred from the DNA. Present in this sample are fewer than 85,000 clones, just under 85% of which were seen just once. Clones ranked in the top ten supply approximately 18% of the sample.

The CDR3 goes from the cysteine to the phenylalanine over 14 residues. The kept DNA is CDR3 alone, 42 bases in frame from the first base. The germline V gene provides CDR1 MDHEN and CDR2 SYDVKM. Trimming takes 8 bases from V and 10 bases from J, and the germline ends sit 21 bases apart. This TCR derives from a person aged 18 to 75 in good health. Sample: blood. In this chain, TRBV28 is recombined with TRBJ1-5; the D gene is not confidently resolved. The CDR3 has the sequence CASLEPSRTPPQHF. The nucleotide sequence is TGTGCCAGCCTCGAGCCCAGCCGTACCCCTCCCCAGCATTTT.